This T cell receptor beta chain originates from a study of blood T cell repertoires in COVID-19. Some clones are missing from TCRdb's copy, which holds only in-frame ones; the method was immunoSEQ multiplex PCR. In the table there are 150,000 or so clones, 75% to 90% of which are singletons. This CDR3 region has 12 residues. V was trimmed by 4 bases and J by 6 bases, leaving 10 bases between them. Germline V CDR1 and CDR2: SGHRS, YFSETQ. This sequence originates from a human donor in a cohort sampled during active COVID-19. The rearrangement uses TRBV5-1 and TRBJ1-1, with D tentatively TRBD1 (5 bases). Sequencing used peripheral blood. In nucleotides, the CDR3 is TGCGCCAGCAGCGGACAAGGACCTGAAGCTTTCTTT. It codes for CASSGQGPEAFF.